This entry describes one T cell receptor beta chain. As processed by the authors: Reference gene primers were amplified, and this amplification served to estimate nucleated cell counts. Profiled with immunoSEQ multiplex PCR; TCRdb holds only in-frame clones, not every one. That table furnishes V, J and clone size, whereas the DNA furnished D and trimming. The sample consists of 150,000 or so clones, roughly 84% of them appearing once. These data come from a study of blood T cell repertoires in COVID-19. In the study overall: Samples taken during acute and convalescent COVID-19 were collected in the United States, Italy and Spain. Sample material is recorded as cDNA or gDNA derived from T cells, B-cell-depleted T cells, or PBMCs.

V was pared by 6 bases and J by 3 bases, with 5 bases of the junction left unmatched. The CDR3 runs 13 residues. CDR1 is LNHDA and CDR2 is SQIVND in the germline V gene (reference sequence). The sequence came from a woman aged 55-70 years with acute or convalescent COVID-19. The sequenced material came from peripheral blood. V usage is TRBV19 and J usage is TRBJ2-7, with 7 bases fitting TRBD1. CDR3 sequence (DNA): TGTGCCAGTAGCCGGGACAGATACTACGAGCAGTACTTC. Protein sequence: CASSRDRYYEQYF.